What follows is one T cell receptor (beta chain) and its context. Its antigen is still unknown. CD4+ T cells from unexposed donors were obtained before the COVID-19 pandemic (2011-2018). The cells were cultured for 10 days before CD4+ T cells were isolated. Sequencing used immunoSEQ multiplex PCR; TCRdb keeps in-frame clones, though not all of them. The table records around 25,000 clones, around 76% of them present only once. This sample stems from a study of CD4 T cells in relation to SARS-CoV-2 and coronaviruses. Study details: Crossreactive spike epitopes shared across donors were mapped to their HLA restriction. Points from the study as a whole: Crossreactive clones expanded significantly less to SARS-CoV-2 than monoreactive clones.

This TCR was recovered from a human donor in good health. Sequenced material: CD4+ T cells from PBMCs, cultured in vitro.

The CDR3 spells CATSRSGADTQYF. The CDR3 nucleotides read TGTGCCACCAGCAGGTCGGGGGCAGATACGCAGTATTTT. The chain employs TRBV15 and TRBJ2-3; D possibly corresponds to TRBD2 (6 bases). Germline CDR1 is LNHNV and CDR2 is YYDKDF (reference sequence). V shed 3 bases and J shed 4 bases, with 8 bases lying between them. This CDR3 comprises 13 residues.